This T cell receptor (beta chain) was observed in a study of blood T cell repertoires in COVID-19 (TCRdb year 2020). Notes on the research overall: The collaborator samples originated in the United States, Italy and Spain and spanned the acute and convalescent phases of COVID-19. The material from the prospective study consisted of cDNA or gDNA derived from T cells, B-cell-depleted T cells, or PBMCs. Subjects who had been exposed to COVID-19, were actively infected with it, or had recovered from it provided the deeply sampled blood TCRbeta repertoires that made up the dataset. The repertoires were made available in a free public database intended to serve as a resource for research on the immune response to SARS-CoV-2. Samples were obtained from the ongoing ImmuneRACE study (first 160 participants) and from over a thousand subjects provided by 6 global collaborators. The sample metadata nearly always contained a de-identified subject ID, COVID-19 status, age in years and sex. Where HLA class I and class II types were available, the types were taken from metadata supplied by the sample provider, not from assay-based typing. What the study reported, not specific to this receptor: How much clinical and demographic metadata was included differed by source and by participant, and the metadata was provided uncurated.

Whole blood was collected in K2EDTA tubes by collaborating institutions according to the institutions' own protocols. For TCRbeta analysis, collaborator samples were shipped as frozen whole blood, as isolated PBMCs, or as DNA extracted from either sample type. The immunoSEQ Assay, a bias-controlled multiplex PCR, was used to amplify TCRbeta CDR3 regions from genomic DNA. Per the original workflow: Nucleated cell counts per sample were estimated from amplification of reference gene primers within the assay. To quantify the absolute abundance of each unique TCRbeta CDR3 rearrangement, sequence reads were collapsed and filtered. For each sample, productive Simpson clonality was calculated by taking the square root of Simpson's diversity index across productive rearrangements. TCRdb mirrors the immuneACCESS table, restricted to in-frame sequences. Some clones are absent from its copies; in checked studies, under half trace to an unresolved V gene, and the reason for the others is unknown. The V and J calls and clone size come from that table; D and trimming were worked out from the DNA. The sample table records over 75,000 clones; roughly 88% of these occur just once. The ten largest clones add up to approximately 20% of the sample.

Trimming takes 6 bases off V and 1 base off J; junction bases not matched to a gene: 5. CDR1 and CDR2 (MNHEY, SVGAGI) derive from the germline V gene. Counted from cysteine to phenylalanine, this CDR3 has 15 amino acids. This entry keeps only the CDR3 DNA: 45 bases, framed from base 1. Points on this clone: Its recognized antigen is unknown. Base qualities are not provided; no much larger clone lies one nucleotide away.

Source material: peripheral blood. The receptor comes from a woman in her fifties or sixties with acute or convalescent COVID-19. This chain is built from TRBV6-5 and TRBJ2-2; the central 7 bases match TRBD1. The DNA reads TGTGCCAGCAGCGAGGGACAGATGAACACCGGGGAGCTGTTTTTT. This yields the protein CASSEGQMNTGELFF.